The 24 T cell receptor beta chains reported below all come from one sample, sequenced in a study of vaccination effects on CD4 cells after COVID-19. Which antigens these TCRs recognize remains unknown. After roughly 10 days in culture, the CD4+ T cells were isolated. The table came from immunoSEQ multiplex PCR; TCRdb's copy has only in-frame clones and leaves some out. This table holds approximately 50,000 clones, about 80% found once. The sample in question was CD4+ T cells from PBMCs cultured without peptide, obtained before COVID-19 vaccination. Every receptor here comes from a human donor who had a prior SARS-CoV-2 infection.

The chain uses TRBV12-5 and TRBJ2-1, with D hard to call. Trimming pared 3 bases from V and 7 bases from J, leaving 16 bases between. The CDR3 contains 15 residues. Germline V CDR1 and CDR2: LGHNT, FRNRAP. This CDR3 reads CASGFGDLRENEQFF. The CDR3 coding sequence is TGTGCTAGTGGTTTTGGAGACCTGCGTGAAAATGAGCAGTTCTTC.

V is TRBV7-2 and J is TRBJ2-7; TRBD1 might be the D (5 bases). The CDR3 sequence is 13 residues long. Germline-derived CDR1 and CDR2 are SGHTA and FQGNSA. Trimming shortened V by 2 bases and J by 6 bases, and 11 bases separated the two germline ends. The CDR3 loop reads CASSLYQGTEQYF. The CDR3 DNA reads as TGTGCCAGCAGCTTATATCAGGGAACCGAGCAGTACTTC. Full variable domain (outside the CDR3, taken from reference TRBV7-2 and TRBJ2-7): GAGVSQSPSNKVTEKGKDVELRCDPISGHTALYWYRQSLGQGLEFLIYFQGNSAPDKSGLPSDRFSAERTGGSVSTLTIQRTQQEDSAVYLCASSLYQGTEQYFGPGTRLTVT.

This clone was picked up one time. This sequence joins TRBV6-5 and TRBJ1-2; a weak D match, TRBD1 (5 bases). The V end lost 7 bases, the J end lost 3 bases, and 15 bases lay between the germline ends. The CDR3 consists of 14 residues. In germline, CDR1 is MNHEY, CDR2 SVGAGI. The CDR3 sequence is CASTAGGVYYGYTF. CDR3 in DNA: TGTGCCAGCACCGCCGGGGGAGTGTACTATGGCTACACCTTC.

V gene TRBV12-5 combines with J gene TRBJ2-7, with D tentatively TRBD1 (6 bases). Germline V lookup: CDR1 LGHNT, CDR2 FRNRAP. This CDR3 is built from 17 residues. Trimming left V 0 bases short and J 0 bases short, with 15 bases between. The CDR3 region is CASGLVHAGASSYEQYF. In DNA form, the CDR3 reads TGTGCTAGTGGTTTGGTACATGCAGGGGCGAGCTCCTACGAGCAGTACTTC.

The chain joins TRBV6-6 to TRBJ2-7; no clear D gene. Trimming took 5 bases from V and 4 from J, leaving 6 bases between them. From germline, CDR1 is MNHNY and CDR2 SVGAGI (reference sequence). The CDR3 runs 11 residues. DNA of the CDR3: TGTGCCAGCAGTCCGCAGTACGAGCAGTACTTC. Its protein product is CASSPQYEQYF.

This chain joins TRBV6-5 and TRBJ1-2; D remains ambiguous. V lost 5 bases, J lost 6 bases, and 7 bases lay in between. The CDR3 covers 11 residues. The germline V gene encodes CDR1 MNHEY and CDR2 SVGAGI. This chain's CDR3 is CASSNLNGYTF. As DNA, the CDR3 is TGTGCCAGCAGTAACCTAAATGGCTACACCTTC.

The V gene is TRBV5-8, the J gene TRBJ1-1, with TRBD1 matching over 11 bases. There are 16 residues in the CDR3. The germline CDR1 and CDR2 sequences are SGHTS and YDEGEE. V lost 2 bases to trimming and J lost 7 bases; unmatched junction nucleotides: 10. The CDR3 coding sequence is TGTGCCAGCAGCTTTACCGGGACAGGGGGTTATTTTGAAGCTTTCTTT. Translation: CASSFTGTGGYFEAFF.

The chain is built from TRBV5-1 and TRBJ2-5; 9 positions match TRBD1. This CDR3 comprises 16 residues. J was trimmed by 4 bases and V by 4 bases; bases with no gene match: 11. In germline, CDR1 is SGHRS, CDR2 YFSETQ. The CDR3 nucleotides read TGCGCCAGCAGCGTCTCAACAGGGGGCTCTGGAGAGACCCAGTACTTC. The encoded protein is CASSVSTGGSGETQYF.

The chain combines TRBV7-3 with TRBJ2-1; TRBD1 might be the D (5 bases). Per the germline V gene, CDR1 is SGHTA and CDR2 is FQGTGA. The CDR3 consists of 15 residues. V was trimmed by 4 bases and J by 7 bases, leaving 17 bases between them. CDR3 protein: CASSSHIGAMNEQFF. The CDR3 DNA reads TGTGCCAGCAGCTCCCATATTGGGGCCATGAATGAGCAGTTCTTC.

The genes are TRBV30 and TRBJ2-4, with D perhaps matching TRBD1 or TRBD2 (6 bases each). V lost 2 bases to trimming and J lost 8 bases, with 19 bases between them. Germline CDR1 and CDR2: GTSNPN and SVGIG (reference sequence). CDR3 length equals 15 residues. The CDR3 nucleotides are TGTGCCTGGAGTAAGAAAGGGGGGAGAGGAGACATTCAGTACTTC. Protein: CAWSKKGGRGDIQYF. The full variable domain, with the rest looked up from reference TRBV30 and TRBJ2-4, is SQTIHQWPATLVQPVGSPLSLECTVEGTSNPNLYWYRQAAGRGLQLLFYSVGIGQISSEVPQNLSASRPQDRQFILSSKKLLLSDSGFYLCAWSKKGGRGDIQYFGAGTRLSVL.

The chain has TRBV7-2 and TRBJ2-5; D is perhaps TRBD2 (6 bases). This CDR3 has 13 amino acids. Trimming took off 3 bases at V and 3 bases at J, with 8 bases between the two ends. Germline assignment: CDR1 SGHTA and CDR2 FQGNSA. CDR3 nucleotides: TGTGCCAGCAGCTTCGGACTAAAAGAGACCCAGTACTTC. Translated, it gives CASSFGLKETQYF. The full variable domain, with the rest looked up from reference TRBV7-2 and TRBJ2-5, is GAGVSQSPSNKVTEKGKDVELRCDPISGHTALYWYRQSLGQGLEFLIYFQGNSAPDKSGLPSDRFSAERTGGSVSTLTIQRTQQEDSAVYLCASSFGLKETQYFGPGTRLLVL.

V gene TRBV9 combines with J gene TRBJ2-1; D is undetermined. The CDR3 length is 15 residues. Looked up from germline, CDR1 is SGDLS and CDR2 is YYNGEE. V shed 2 bases and J shed 0 bases, with 9 bases lying between them. The CDR3: CASSVLVGSYNEQFF. The CDR3 nucleotides read TGTGCCAGCAGCGTTCTCGTGGGCTCCTACAATGAGCAGTTCTTC.

This clone was counted a few times. The chain carries TRBV30 and TRBJ1-2; D is ambiguous. Germline lookup yields CDR1 GTSNPN and CDR2 SVGIG (reference sequence). The CDR3 extends over 12 amino acids. The germline V and J ends were trimmed by 8 bases and 3 bases, with 13 bases remaining between them. The CDR3 nucleotides read TGTGCCCATGAGAGGGAATACTATGGCTACACCTTC. Its translation: CAHEREYYGYTF.

CDR3 nucleotide sequence: TGTGCCAGCAGTGTATTCGGGACTAGCGGGAGACCGATCGCGAACACCGGGGAGCTGTTTTTT. This translates into CASSVFGTSGRPIANTGELFF. The chain couples TRBV27 to TRBJ2-2; 14 nucleotides agree with TRBD2. The V gene end was trimmed by 5 bases and the J gene end by 0 bases; junction bases not matched to a gene: 14. The CDR3 length is 21 residues. The germline CDR1 and CDR2 sequences are MNHEY and SMNVEV (reference sequence).

The rearrangement links TRBV30 to TRBJ2-7; 7 nucleotides match TRBD1. After removal of 2 bases from V and 2 bases from J, the junction contained 12 bases not matched to a gene. Germline V gene data show CDR1 as GTSNPN and CDR2 as SVGIG (reference sequence). The CDR3 totals 16 residues. CDR3 sequence reads: CAWSTKRRQGAYEQYF. The CDR3, as DNA: TGTGCCTGGAGTACAAAGAGACGTCAGGGGGCCTACGAGCAGTACTTC.

The chain links TRBV9 to TRBJ1-1; the D gene is possibly TRBD1 (5 bases). Germline V lookup: CDR1 SGDLS, CDR2 YYNGEE. The CDR3 consists of 14 residues. V lost 0 bases and J 2 bases, leaving 8 bases between the germline ends. CDR3 sequence: CASSVGDFNTEAFF. In nucleotides, the CDR3 is TGTGCCAGCAGCGTAGGGGACTTTAACACTGAAGCTTTCTTT.

The rearrangement uses TRBV28 and TRBJ2-1; D possibly matches TRBD1 or TRBD2 (5 bases each). V shed 3 bases and J shed 5 bases, with 17 bases lying between them. This CDR3 spans 16 amino acids. CDR1 and CDR2 (germline): MDHEN, SYDVKM. Here the CDR3 reads CASSLVRVRADNEQFF. The CDR3 DNA is TGTGCCAGCAGTTTGGTGCGGGTCAGGGCGGACAATGAGCAGTTCTTC.

This clone was picked up a small number of times. The chain's CDR3 is CAWSARWRGQGDYTF. In DNA, the CDR3 is TGTGCCTGGAGTGCCCGGTGGCGAGGACAGGGTGACTACACCTTC. This sequence joins TRBV30 and TRBJ1-2; TRBD1 aligns across 8 bases. V lost 1 base, J lost 10 bases, and 14 bases stayed unmatched. The CDR3 covers 15 residues. Germline V gene lookup returns CDR1 GTSNPN and CDR2 SVGIG (reference sequence).

J is TRBJ2-7 and V is TRBV6-5; D is unclear. CDR1 and CDR2 (germline): MNHEY, SVGAGI. V was cut by 2 bases and J by 3 bases, with 8 bases left in between. This CDR3 spans 13 amino acids. CDR3 nucleotides: TGTGCCAGCAGTTACGACCGATACTACGAGCAGTACTTC. Translating gives CASSYDRYYEQYF.

This clone was found a few times. This chain links TRBV3-1 (or the pseudogene TRBV3-2) with TRBJ2-1; no firm D call. The ends were cut back, 4 bases at V and 2 bases at J, with 18 bases in the middle. Germline lookup yields CDR1 LGHDT and CDR2 YNNKEL (reference sequence). The CDR3 spans 17 residues. CDR3 protein: CASSPKVRSLTYNEQFF. CDR3 sequence (DNA): TGTGCCAGCAGCCCCAAGGTGAGGAGCCTTACCTACAATGAGCAGTTCTTC.

This rearrangement joins TRBV27 to TRBJ1-4; tentative D call: TRBD1 (6 bases). This CDR3 is built from 16 residues. The V and J ends lost 5 bases and 4 bases respectively, with 17 bases between them. Germline V CDR1 and CDR2: MNHEY, SMNVEV (reference sequence). CDR3: CASSDDRGGGNEKLFF. Here the CDR3 DNA reads TGTGCCAGCAGTGACGATAGGGGAGGGGGTAATGAAAAACTGTTTTTT.

V is TRBV3-1 (or the pseudogene TRBV3-2) and J is TRBJ1-2; TRBD1 aligns across 7 bases. This CDR3 is built from 14 residues. V trimming: 4 bases; J trimming: 8 bases; junction bases outside the gene matches: 10. The V gene's germline CDR1 is LGHDT and CDR2 YNNKEL (reference sequence). CDR3 nucleotide sequence: TGTGCCAGCAGCCCATCCAGGGGGAGAGGAGGCTACACCTTC. Translating gives CASSPSRGRGGYTF.

The V call is TRBV4-3, the J call TRBJ2-3, with D perhaps matching TRBD1 (5 bases). The germline V and J ends were trimmed by 6 bases and 8 bases, with 9 bases remaining between them. Germline V gene data show CDR1 as LGHNA and CDR2 as YSLEER. This CDR3 is 11 amino acids long. The CDR3 coding sequence is TGCGCCAGCAGTCGTGGGGCTACGCAGTATTTT. Amino acids: CASSRGATQYF.

The rearrangement uses TRBV9 and TRBJ1-3; tentative D call: TRBD1 (6 bases). The CDR3 consists of 12 residues. V was cut by 1 base and J by 7 bases, with 6 bases left in between. In germline, CDR1 is SGDLS, CDR2 YYNGEE. The CDR3 region has the DNA TGTGCCAGCAGCGTACAGGGGAACACCATATATTTT. Translation: CASSVQGNTIYF.